The clone carrying this T cell receptor beta chain was counted between two and nine times. Its cognate antigen is unknown. Trimming removed 0 bases from V and 6 bases from J, with 9 bases in between. There are 13 residues in the CDR3. Germline CDR1 SGHRS, CDR2 YFSETQ. The data were produced by immunoSEQ multiplex PCR, yet TCRdb's version contains in-frame clones alone and is incomplete. The sample has around 74,000 clones, over 80% seen once. These data are taken from a study of cytomegalovirus exposure and HLA in healthy donors. The study, taken as a whole, reports: Rare sequences made up most TCRs, while some public TCRs were found in many donors. For cytomegalovirus status, the classifier reportedly gave diagnoses with high specificity and sensitivity.

V usage is TRBV5-1 and J usage is TRBJ1-2; D gene uncertain. Sequenced input: PBMCs. The source of this sequence is a man aged 25 to 45 in good health and CMV-seronegative. The CDR3 spells CASSLGPDHGYTF. CDR3 nucleotides: TGCGCCAGCAGCTTGGGCCCAGATCATGGCTACACCTTC. The full variable domain, its missing parts supplied by reference TRBV5-1 and TRBJ1-2, is KAGVTQTPRYLIKTRGQQVTLSCSPISGHRSVSWYQQTPGQGLQFLFEYFSETQRNKGNFPGRFSGRQFSNSRSEMNVSTLELGDSALYLCASSLGPDHGYTFGSGTRLTVV.